Presented here are 5 T cell receptor beta chains from one specimen sequenced in a study of beta chain features in type 1 diabetes. Investigators reverse transcribed all isolated RNA, so they sequenced expressed TCRB transcripts. Generated by immunoSEQ multiplex PCR, the TCRdb table keeps only in-frame clones and is missing some. The sample consists of 250,000 to 350,000 clones, more than 9.5% of them appearing once. The sample consisted of naive CD4+ T cells from blood. Receptors were obtained from a woman younger than 45 in good health.

The CDR3 sequence is CASSERTGWAEKLFF. In DNA, the CDR3 is TGTGCCAGCAGCGAACGGACAGGGTGGGCTGAAAAACTGTTTTTT. The chain recombines TRBV2 with TRBJ1-4; TRBD1 matches 8 bases. The trim removed 6 bases at V and 7 bases at J, leaving 10 bases unmatched. Germline V lookup: CDR1 SNHLY, CDR2 FYNNEI. The CDR3 is made up of 15 amino acids.

This clone appeared a few times. The rearrangement joins TRBV4-3 to TRBJ1-4, with a weak D call TRBD1 (5 bases). The V gene lost 2 bases and the J gene lost 8 bases, with 9 bases spanning the gap. The CDR3 runs to 13 residues. CDR1 and CDR2 from the germline V gene are LGHNA and YSLEER. CDR3 loop: CASSQQGSEKLFF. DNA of the CDR3: TGCGCCAGCAGCCAACAGGGCAGCGAAAAACTGTTTTTT.

There are a few counts of this clone. The rearrangement uses TRBV5-4 and TRBJ1-2, with a weak D call TRBD1 (5 bases). The CDR3 totals 14 residues. V lost 2 bases and J 3 bases, leaving 11 bases between the germline ends. From germline, CDR1 is SGHNT and CDR2 YYREEE (reference sequence). In nucleotides, the CDR3 is TGTGCCAGCAGCTTTGACAGACTCCACTATGGCTACACCTTC. It yields the protein CASSFDRLHYGYTF.

This clone turned up a few times. The genes are TRBV18 and TRBJ2-7; 8 bases are a match to TRBD2. The CDR3 extends over 15 amino acids. CDR1 is KGHSH and CDR2 is LQKENI in the germline V gene. Unmatched junction bases numbered 9, after V lost 6 bases and J lost 2 bases. The CDR3 DNA reads TGTGCCAGCTCGCTGACTAGCGACCTCCCCTACGAGCAGTACTTC. It is translated as CASSLTSDLPYEQYF.

The J gene is TRBJ2-3, the V gene TRBV15, with 9 bases matching TRBD2. V lost 4 bases to trimming and J lost 0 bases; unmatched junction nucleotides: 8. The germline V gene encodes CDR1 LNHNV and CDR2 YYDKDF (reference sequence). The CDR3 runs to 17 residues. The CDR3 sequence is CATSKGLAGTSTDTQYF. In DNA, the CDR3 is TGTGCCACCAGCAAGGGACTAGCAGGAACTAGCACAGATACGCAGTATTTT.